The 6 T cell receptor beta chains below come from one sample, sequenced in a study of shared clonotypes between healthy human individuals. Naive CD8 cells lacked CD45RO, underwent positive selection for CCR7 and left out terminally differentiated effector memory CD45RA+ cells. Here immunoSEQ multiplex PCR was the method, and the copy in TCRdb shows in-frame clones only, minus some. The sample holds about 2.2 million clones, roughly 95% seen once. The sequencing input was naive CD8+ T cells from PBMCs. These receptors all come from a man aged 18 to 29 in good health. Some clones in this sample may be carry-over from other donors' samples.

This clone was picked up a small number of times. The chain recombines TRBV7-8 with TRBJ1-5, with D possibly matching TRBD1 (6 bases). The CDR3 totals 15 residues. Per germline, CDR1 SGHVS and CDR2 FQNEAQ. The V and J ends lost 5 bases and 0 bases respectively, with 11 bases between them. The CDR3 bases are TGTGCCAGCAGCCAATTCAGGGGTAGCAATCAGCCCCAGCATTTT. Translation: CASSQFRGSNQPQHF.

This rearrangement joins TRBV5-1 to TRBJ1-1; D remains ambiguous. Germline CDR1 and CDR2: SGHRS and YFSETQ. There are 17 residues in the CDR3. Trimming cost V 0 bases and J 3 bases, with 18 bases left between them. CDR3 DNA sequence: TGCGCCAGCAGCTTGGCCCTCTATCTACAGAACCACACTGAAGCTTTCTTT. Protein: CASSLALYLQNHTEAFF. Full variable domain (missing parts from reference TRBV5-1 and TRBJ1-1): KAGVTQTPRYLIKTRGQQVTLSCSPISGHRSVSWYQQTPGQGLQFLFEYFSETQRNKGNFPGRFSGRQFSNSRSEMNVSTLELGDSALYLCASSLALYLQNHTEAFFGQGTRLTVV.

The chain uses TRBV29-1 and TRBJ2-7, with D possibly TRBD2 on 5 matching bases. The CDR3 has 12 amino acids. The germline V and J ends were trimmed by 6 bases and 0 bases, with 9 bases remaining between them. The germline V gene encodes CDR1 SQVTM and CDR2 ANQGSEA. The CDR3 coding sequence is TGCAGCGTCCGCGGACTCTCCTACGAGCAGTACTTC. Its protein product is CSVRGLSYEQYF.

The J gene is TRBJ2-7, the V gene TRBV7-2, with D uncertain. The V and J ends lost 3 bases and 2 bases respectively, with 11 bases between them. Germline V gives CDR1 SGHTA, CDR2 FQGNSA. The CDR3 covers 14 residues. In nucleotides, the CDR3 is TGTGCCAGCAGCTTTTATGCAGGTGCCTACGAGCAGTACTTC. Protein sequence: CASSFYAGAYEQYF.

The chain recombines TRBV11-2 with TRBJ2-5; 12 positions match TRBD2. The length of the CDR3 is 16 residues. From germline, CDR1 is SGHAT and CDR2 FQNNGV. Losses at the gene ends were 2 bases for V and 4 bases for J; bases not matched to a gene: 5. In DNA, the CDR3 is TGTGCCAGCAGCTTATTACTAGCGGGAGGACTAGAGACCCAGTACTTC. Amino acids: CASSLLLAGGLETQYF.

The chain couples TRBV6-1 to TRBJ1-3; D unresolved. There are 16 residues in the CDR3. Germline lookup yields CDR1 MNHNS and CDR2 SASEGT. The V end was cut by 1 base, the J end by 4 bases, with 14 bases between. The CDR3 protein is CASSEEGPRGGNTIYF. CDR3 sequence (DNA): TGTGCCAGCAGTGAAGAAGGGCCTCGGGGAGGAAACACCATATATTTT.